This T cell receptor beta chain was sequenced during a study of radiotherapy plus CTLA-4 blockade in lung cancer. On the study more broadly: Objective responses were observed in around 17% of patients, and disease control was achieved by approximately 30%.

Profiled with immunoSEQ multiplex PCR; TCRdb holds only in-frame clones, not every one. The data contain 60,000 to 85,000 clones, around nine tenths of them singletons. This CDR3 region has 16 residues. The V gene lost 4 bases and the J gene lost 3 bases, with 16 bases spanning the gap. Germline V gives CDR1 SEHNR, CDR2 FQNEAQ (reference sequence). The source was peripheral blood, collected from a patient treated with radiotherapy plus ipilimumab. The clonotype was recovered from a human donor with non-small cell lung cancer who had stable disease on radiotherapy plus ipilimumab. The chain links TRBV7-9 to TRBJ1-5; the D is unclear. The CDR3, as DNA: TGTGCCAGCAGCTCCCCCCTGAGTGGCCACAATCAGCCCCAGCATTTT. Its protein product is CASSSPLSGHNQPQHF.